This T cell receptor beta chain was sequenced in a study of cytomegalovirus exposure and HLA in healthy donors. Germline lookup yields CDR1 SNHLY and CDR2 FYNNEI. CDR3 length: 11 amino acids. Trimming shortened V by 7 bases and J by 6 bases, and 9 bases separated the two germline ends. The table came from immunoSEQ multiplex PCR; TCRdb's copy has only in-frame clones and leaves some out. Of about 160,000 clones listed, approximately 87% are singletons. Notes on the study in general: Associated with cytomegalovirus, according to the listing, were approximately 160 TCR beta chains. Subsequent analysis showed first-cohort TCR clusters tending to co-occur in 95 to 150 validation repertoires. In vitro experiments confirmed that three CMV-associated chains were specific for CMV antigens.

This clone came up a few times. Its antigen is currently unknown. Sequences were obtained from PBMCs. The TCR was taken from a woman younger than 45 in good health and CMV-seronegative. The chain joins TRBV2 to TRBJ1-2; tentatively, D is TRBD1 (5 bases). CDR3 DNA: TGTGCCAGCACAGGGATCGATGGCTACACCTTC. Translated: CASTGIDGYTF.